Each of the 3 T cell receptor beta chains below was sequenced from the same sample in a study of T-cell memory formation after mild COVID-19. TCRdb analysed the 5' RACE reads with MiXCR anew, one entry per CDR3 protein. The top ten hold approximately 25% of the sample, which has more than 110,000 distinct CDR3 sequences, approximately 25% seen once. Sequenced: PBMCs or a T cell subset sorted from them (not recorded which). The receptor set was obtained from an adult woman who had mild COVID-19 (a few samples of this study predate the infection). Cell type and time point are not known.

This clonotype was detected only a few times. The chain has TRBV25-1 and TRBJ2-7; D is perhaps TRBD1 or TRBD2 (5 bases each). The CDR3 is 14 residues long. Germline V gene lookup returns CDR1 MGHDK and CDR2 SYGVNS. V gave up 7 bases and J gave up 0 bases, with 13 bases separating them. This CDR3 reads CASTGTASSYEQYF. For the CDR3, the DNA is TGTGCCAGCACTGGGACCGCCAGCTCCTACGAGCAGTACTTC.

The chain joins TRBV5-1 to TRBJ1-1, with a possible D match to TRBD1 (5 bases). With 4 bases removed from V and 0 bases from J, the gap between germline ends came to 10 bases. The V gene's germline CDR1 is SGHRS and CDR2 YFSETQ. The CDR3 totals 14 residues. The CDR3 here is CASSGGELNTEAFF. CDR3 DNA sequence: TGCGCCAGCAGCGGGGGAGAATTGAACACTGAAGCTTTCTTT.

This CDR3 is CSAIGRGESSYNEQFF. CDR3 in DNA: TGCAGCGCCATCGGGAGGGGGGAAAGCTCCTACAATGAGCAGTTCTTC. J is TRBJ2-1 and V is TRBV29-1; 8 nucleotides line up with TRBD2. The CDR3 is 16 amino acids. The trim removed 7 bases at V and 0 bases at J, leaving 11 bases unmatched. In germline, CDR1 is SQVTM, CDR2 ANQGSEA.